This T cell receptor (beta chain) comes out of a study of shared clonotypes between healthy human individuals. Study results and caveats: Of the naive CD4 clonotypes, roughly 5% were shared across four donors. Some clonotypes were shared by all four sorted-subset donors, while others were not shared. The non-shared ones had lower generation probabilities than the shared ones.

The table came from immunoSEQ multiplex PCR; TCRdb's copy has only in-frame clones and leaves some out. This sample has hundreds of thousands of clones, with roughly 70% found just once. This clone was counted ten times or more. Its matching antigen is unknown. A split of CD4+ cells into CD45RA+ naive and CD45RA-negative memory subsets was performed. This CDR3 is built from 12 residues. CDR1 and CDR2 from the germline V gene are GTSNPN and SVGIG (reference sequence). V was trimmed by 8 bases and J by 3 bases, leaving 10 bases between them. The clonotype was recovered from a woman aged 25 to 39 in good health. J is TRBJ2-2 and V is TRBV30; D call uncertain. Sequencing was done on a sample of memory CD4+ T cells sorted from blood. This sample's subset: CD45RA-negative fraction. CDR3 protein: CARRDYTGELFF. DNA of the CDR3: TGTGCCCGTAGGGATTACACCGGGGAGCTGTTTTTT. Using reference TRBV30 and TRBJ2-2 for the parts outside the CDR3, the full variable domain is SQTIHQWPATLVQPVGSPLSLECTVEGTSNPNLYWYRQAAGRGLQLLFYSVGIGQISSEVPQNLSASRPQDRQFILSSKKLLLSDSGFYLCARRDYTGELFFGEGSRLTVL.